This T cell receptor beta chain was identified in a study of T cell repertoires in cytomegalovirus infection. The overall study: Well-studied HLA-B-restricted CMV epitopes were used in the study alongside recently identified HLA-C-restricted ones. Public TCR beta signature analysis indicated the presence of both CMV infection and matching HLA type.

Whole-study findings and limits: Frequencies of public TCR beta families were cumulated, and this identified carriers of CMV plus the relevant HLA. In two of eight donors, the top clonotype was HLA-C-restricted CMV-specific.

This CDR3 has 18 residues. Germline V gene data show CDR1 as KGHSH and CDR2 as LQKENI. Trimming cost V 0 bases and J 7 bases; bases outside gene matches: 15. This clonotype was seen a few times. Its antigen is as yet unknown. Via MiXCR, TCRdb re-called the reads, giving one row per CDR3 protein. The sample holds approximately 730,000 distinct CDR3 sequences, around 31% seen once. The chain recombines TRBV18 with TRBJ2-7; TRBD2 agrees at 10 bases. The specimen was cultured PBMCs, collected from culture after CMV antigen stimulation. This receptor was obtained from a human donor in good health (CMV status not recorded). Some clones in this sample may be carry-over from other donors' samples. CDR3 amino acids: CASSPPAGRASGGEEQYF. The CDR3 DNA is TGTGCCAGCTCACCACCGGCAGGACGTGCTAGCGGGGGAGAGGAGCAGTACTTC.